Listed below are T cell receptor beta chains from one sample, sequenced in a study of cytomegalovirus exposure and HLA in healthy donors. Profiled with immunoSEQ multiplex PCR; TCRdb holds only in-frame clones, not every one. The sample carries 150,000 to 200,000 clones, about four fifths recorded once. The specimen was PBMCs. The receptors were sampled from a woman in her twenties or thirties in good health and CMV-seropositive. CDR3s include the opening cysteine and the closing phenylalanine or tryptophan. D genes are given only for firm matches. Part of the rows lack a size; the others show once, few, many or a class for expanded clones.

j_call: TRBJ2-1
clone_size: -
v_call: TRBV10-1
d_call: TRBD1
cdr3_nt: TGCGCCAGCAGTGAAGGGACAGATAGGGCCCAGTTCTTC
cdr3_aa: CASSEGTDRAQFF

j_call: TRBJ2-7
clone_size: -
v_call: TRBV6-1
d_call: -
cdr3_nt: TGTGCCAGCAGTGAAATGGCCGAGCAGTACTTC
cdr3_aa: CASSEMAEQYF

j_call: TRBJ2-5
clone_size: -
v_call: TRBV5-3
d_call: TRBD1
cdr3_nt: TGTGCCAGAAGCTCAAGGGGGCACCGGGAGACCCAGTACTTC
cdr3_aa: CARSSRGHRETQYF

j_call: TRBJ2-2
clone_size: -
v_call: TRBV9
d_call: -
cdr3_nt: TGTGCCAGCAGCGTAACCGGACTGGGGAACACCGGGGAGCTGTTTTTT
cdr3_aa: CASSVTGLGNTGELFF

j_call: TRBJ1-1
clone_size: -
v_call: TRBV19
d_call: -
cdr3_nt: TGTGCCAGTAGTATAAAGGCCCAGGGTGAAGCTTTCTTT
cdr3_aa: CASSIKAQGEAFF

j_call: TRBJ1-1
clone_size: -
v_call: TRBV27
d_call: -
cdr3_nt: TGTGCCAGCAGTTTACGGGTCCGGCAGGGGTACACTGAAGCTTTCTTT
cdr3_aa: CASSLRVRQGYTEAFF

j_call: TRBJ1-1
clone_size: -
v_call: TRBV25-1
d_call: -
cdr3_nt: TGTGCCAGCAGTGAAACAGGGATGAACACTGAAGCTTTCTTT
cdr3_aa: CASSETGMNTEAFF

j_call: TRBJ2-7
clone_size: -
v_call: TRBV7-2
d_call: TRBD2
cdr3_nt: TGTGCCAGCAGCTTAGCGTCGCTAGCGGGTTCCTACGAGCAGTACTTC
cdr3_aa: CASSLASLAGSYEQYF

j_call: TRBJ2-2
clone_size: -
v_call: TRBV5-4
d_call: -
cdr3_nt: TGTGCCAGCAGCCAACAAAGGGGAGGCGGGGAGCTGTTTTTT
cdr3_aa: CASSQQRGGGELFF

j_call: TRBJ2-7
clone_size: -
v_call: TRBV7-2
d_call: TRBD1
cdr3_nt: TGTGCCAGCAGCTTAGCAGGGACAGGGGGCAAGTACGAGCAGTACTTC
cdr3_aa: CASSLAGTGGKYEQYF

j_call: TRBJ2-5
clone_size: -
v_call: TRBV4-3
d_call: -
cdr3_nt: TGCGCCAGCAGCCAAGATCGGTCCGAGACCCAGTACTTC
cdr3_aa: CASSQDRSETQYF

j_call: TRBJ2-3
clone_size: -
v_call: TRBV7-9
d_call: TRBD2
cdr3_nt: TGTGCCAGCAGCTTAGTAGCGGGAGAGAAAGATACGCAGTATTTT
cdr3_aa: CASSLVAGEKDTQYF

j_call: TRBJ1-5
clone_size: -
v_call: TRBV6-5
d_call: -
cdr3_nt: TGTGCCAGCAGTCAAGTCGGGGGGGATCAGCCCCAGCATTTT
cdr3_aa: CASSQVGGDQPQHF

j_call: TRBJ2-2
clone_size: once
v_call: TRBV18
d_call: -
cdr3_nt: TGTGCCAGCTCACGTTCTGCCGGGACGAACACCGGGGAGCTGTTTTTT
cdr3_aa: CASSRSAGTNTGELFF

j_call: TRBJ1-2
clone_size: -
v_call: TRBV4-1
d_call: -
cdr3_nt: TGCGCCAGCAGCCAAGATGGGAGTTTCTATGGCTACACCTTC
cdr3_aa: CASSQDGSFYGYTF

j_call: TRBJ2-5
clone_size: -
v_call: TRBV27
d_call: -
cdr3_nt: TGTGCCAGCAGTGCGGGACTGTACATTCAAGAGACCCAGTACTTC
cdr3_aa: CASSAGLYIQETQYF

j_call: TRBJ2-1
clone_size: -
v_call: TRBV28
d_call: TRBD1
cdr3_nt: TGTGCCAGCAGTTCCCGGGACAGGGTGAGGAATGAGCAGTTCTTC
cdr3_aa: CASSSRDRVRNEQFF

j_call: TRBJ2-1
clone_size: once
v_call: TRBV5-4
d_call: TRBD1
cdr3_nt: TGTGCCAGCTCGACAGGGATTGAAAATGAGCAGTTCTTC
cdr3_aa: CASSTGIENEQFF

j_call: TRBJ2-7
clone_size: -
v_call: TRBV5-5
d_call: TRBD1
cdr3_nt: TGTGCCAGCAGCTGGGACAGGGGAGGGGTTGGCGAGCAGTACTTC
cdr3_aa: CASSWDRGGVGEQYF

j_call: TRBJ1-1
clone_size: -
v_call: TRBV7-6
d_call: TRBD1
cdr3_nt: TGTGCCAGCAGCACCCAGGGGGCGCAAACTGAAGCTTTCTTT
cdr3_aa: CASSTQGAQTEAFF

j_call: TRBJ1-2
clone_size: -
v_call: TRBV25-1
d_call: TRBD1
cdr3_nt: TGTGCCAGCCGGGACGAGGGGGCTTTCTATGGCTACACCTTC
cdr3_aa: CASRDEGAFYGYTF

j_call: TRBJ2-7
clone_size: -
v_call: TRBV27
d_call: TRBD1
cdr3_nt: TGTGCCAGCAGTCCCCAGACAGGGAGCTACGAGCAGTACTTC
cdr3_aa: CASSPQTGSYEQYF

j_call: TRBJ2-7
clone_size: few
v_call: TRBV6-5
d_call: -
cdr3_nt: TGTGCCAGCAGTACAGACTACGAGCAGTACTTC
cdr3_aa: CASSTDYEQYF

j_call: TRBJ2-7
clone_size: -
v_call: TRBV6-4
d_call: TRBD1
cdr3_nt: TGTGCCAGCAGTGACGATCAGGGGACAGATCAACTACAATACGAGCAGTACTTC
cdr3_aa: CASSDDQGTDQLQYEQYF

j_call: TRBJ2-7
clone_size: -
v_call: TRBV27
d_call: TRBD1
cdr3_nt: TGTGCCAGCAGTCTAACCTCGGGGGACAGGAACTACGAGCAGTACTTC
cdr3_aa: CASSLTSGDRNYEQYF

j_call: TRBJ2-7
clone_size: -
v_call: TRBV29-1
d_call: -
cdr3_nt: TGCAGCGTTGAGACTATATTTACAGGGCGTATACACGAGCAGTACTTC
cdr3_aa: CSVETIFTGRIHEQYF

j_call: TRBJ1-1
clone_size: -
v_call: TRBV7-9
d_call: -
cdr3_nt: TGTGCCAGCAGCTGGGGGGCTGAAGCTTTCTTT
cdr3_aa: CASSWGAEAFF

j_call: TRBJ1-1
clone_size: once
v_call: TRBV5-6
d_call: -
cdr3_nt: TGTGCCAGCAGCTTGGGGTCGGGACAGAACACTGAAGCTTTCTTT
cdr3_aa: CASSLGSGQNTEAFF

j_call: TRBJ2-1
clone_size: -
v_call: TRBV29-1
d_call: -
cdr3_nt: TGCAGCGTTGCAGTAGGGGGTTCCTACAATGAGCAGTTCTTC
cdr3_aa: CSVAVGGSYNEQFF

j_call: TRBJ2-3
clone_size: -
v_call: TRBV5-1
d_call: -
cdr3_nt: TGCGCCAGCAGCTTATCCTTAGATACGCAGTATTTT
cdr3_aa: CASSLSLDTQYF

j_call: TRBJ2-6
clone_size: few
v_call: TRBV6-5
d_call: -
cdr3_nt: TGTGCCAGCAGTCGAGACAGTCCAGGGGCCAACGTCCTGACTTTC
cdr3_aa: CASSRDSPGANVLTF

j_call: TRBJ1-3
clone_size: -
v_call: TRBV5-6
d_call: TRBD1
cdr3_nt: TGTGCCAGCAGCCCGACAGGGTCTCTTGGAAACACCATATATTTT
cdr3_aa: CASSPTGSLGNTIYF

j_call: TRBJ2-4
clone_size: few
v_call: TRBV4-2
d_call: -
cdr3_nt: TGTGCCAGCAGCCAAGACCTTCTAAACATTCAGTACTTC
cdr3_aa: CASSQDLLNIQYF

j_call: TRBJ2-2
clone_size: once
v_call: TRBV9
d_call: -
cdr3_nt: TGTGCCAGCAGCGTATGGGGTCGGGGGACCGGGGAGCTGTTTTTT
cdr3_aa: CASSVWGRGTGELFF

j_call: TRBJ1-2
clone_size: -
v_call: TRBV28
d_call: -
cdr3_nt: TGTGCCAGCAGTTTAGGGGGGGACCCGGGGGATGGCTACACCTTC
cdr3_aa: CASSLGGDPGDGYTF